This entry lists 3 T cell receptor beta chains sequenced from one sample in a study of shared clonotypes between healthy human individuals. The assay was immunoSEQ multiplex PCR, and TCRdb's table has in-frame clones only and misses some. The table lists roughly 2.2 million clones, just under 95% of them singletons, with approximately 0.4% in the top ten. The sample taken for sequencing was naive CD4+ T cells from PBMCs. Subset: CD45RA+ positively selected. The receptors were sampled from a man aged 18-30 years in good health. Some clones in this sample may be carry-over from other donors' samples.

This rearrangement joins TRBV10-3 to TRBJ2-7; 10 bases line up with TRBD1. Germline assignment: CDR1 ENHRY and CDR2 SYGVKD. This CDR3 spans 13 amino acids. J gave up 10 bases and V 10 bases, and 13 bases lay outside the gene matches. CDR3 residues: CATQRQGAGRQYF. The DNA of the CDR3 is TGTGCCACCCAACGACAGGGGGCAGGAAGACAGTACTTC.

The V and J genes are TRBV5-5 and TRBJ2-2, with 7 nucleotides matching TRBD1. Per germline, CDR1 SGHKS and CDR2 YYEKEE (reference sequence). The CDR3 loop spans 16 amino acids. V dropped 0 bases and J dropped 6; count of bases not matched to a gene: 8. CDR3 coding DNA: TGTGCCAGCAGCTTGGTCTTGGGACAGATGGCCGGGGAGCTGTTTTTT. It is translated as CASSLVLGQMAGELFF.

This clone showed up just once. The chain has TRBV28 and TRBJ2-3; D gene uncertain. CDR3 length: 15 residues. V lost 5 bases and J lost 2, with 14 bases in between. Looked up from germline, CDR1 is MDHEN and CDR2 is SYDVKM. CDR3 sequence (DNA): TGTGCCAGCAGTCCCTTTCGGCGGAACACAGATACGCAGTATTTT. It is translated as CASSPFRRNTDTQYF.